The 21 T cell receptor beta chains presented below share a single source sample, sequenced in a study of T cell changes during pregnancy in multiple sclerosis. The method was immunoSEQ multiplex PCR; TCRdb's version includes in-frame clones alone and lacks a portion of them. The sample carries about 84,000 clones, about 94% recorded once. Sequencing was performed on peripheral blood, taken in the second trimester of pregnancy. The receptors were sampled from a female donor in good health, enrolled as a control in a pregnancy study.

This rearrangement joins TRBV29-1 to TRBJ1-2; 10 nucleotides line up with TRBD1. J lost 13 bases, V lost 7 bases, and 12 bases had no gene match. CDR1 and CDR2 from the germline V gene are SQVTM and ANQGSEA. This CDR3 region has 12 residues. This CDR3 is CSAELGQGYCTF. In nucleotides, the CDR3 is TGCAGCGCCGAACTGGGACAGGGGTATTGCACCTTC.

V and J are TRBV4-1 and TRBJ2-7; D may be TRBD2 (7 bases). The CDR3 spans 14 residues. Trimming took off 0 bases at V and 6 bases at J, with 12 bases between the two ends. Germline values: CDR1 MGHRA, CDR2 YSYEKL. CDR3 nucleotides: TGCGCCAGCAGCCAAGAACGACGGGGGGCCGAGCAGTACTTC. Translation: CASSQERRGAEQYF.

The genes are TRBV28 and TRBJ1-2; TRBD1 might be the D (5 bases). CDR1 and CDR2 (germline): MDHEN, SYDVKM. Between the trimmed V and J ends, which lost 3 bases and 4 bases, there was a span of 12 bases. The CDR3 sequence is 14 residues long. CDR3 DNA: TGTGCCAGCAGTTTCGCGCAGGGAAGCTATGGCTACACCTTC. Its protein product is CASSFAQGSYGYTF.

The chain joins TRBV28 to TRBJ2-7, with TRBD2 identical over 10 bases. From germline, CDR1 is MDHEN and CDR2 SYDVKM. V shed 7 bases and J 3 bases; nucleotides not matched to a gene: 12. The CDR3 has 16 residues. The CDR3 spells CASTWTAASGSYEQYF. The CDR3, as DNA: TGTGCCAGCACCTGGACGGCGGCTAGCGGGAGCTACGAGCAGTACTTC.

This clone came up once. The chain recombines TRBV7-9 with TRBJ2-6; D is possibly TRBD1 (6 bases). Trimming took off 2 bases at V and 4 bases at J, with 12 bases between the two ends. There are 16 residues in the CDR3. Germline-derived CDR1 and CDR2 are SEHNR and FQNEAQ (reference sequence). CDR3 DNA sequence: TGTGCCAGCAGCTTAATCAGGGGATCCGGGGCCAACGTCCTGACTTTC. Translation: CASSLIRGSGANVLTF.

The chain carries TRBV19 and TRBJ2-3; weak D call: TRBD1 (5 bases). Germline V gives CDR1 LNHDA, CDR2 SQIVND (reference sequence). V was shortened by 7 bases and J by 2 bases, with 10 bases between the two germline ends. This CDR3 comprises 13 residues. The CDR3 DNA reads TGTGCCAGTAAAACAGGCCACACAGATACGCAGTATTTT. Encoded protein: CASKTGHTDTQYF.

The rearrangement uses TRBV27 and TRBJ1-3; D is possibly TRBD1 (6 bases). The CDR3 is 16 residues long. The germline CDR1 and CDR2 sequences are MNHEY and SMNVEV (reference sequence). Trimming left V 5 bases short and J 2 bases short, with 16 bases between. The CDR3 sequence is CASSRRGGQAGNTIYF. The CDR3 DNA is TGTGCCAGCAGTCGAAGGGGGGGCCAGGCTGGAAACACCATATATTTT.

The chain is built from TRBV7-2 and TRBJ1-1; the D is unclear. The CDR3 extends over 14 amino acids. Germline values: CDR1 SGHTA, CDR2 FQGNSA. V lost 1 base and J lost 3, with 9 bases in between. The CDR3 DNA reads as TGTGCCAGCAGCTTAGGCCAGTCGTACACTGAAGCTTTCTTT. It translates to CASSLGQSYTEAFF.

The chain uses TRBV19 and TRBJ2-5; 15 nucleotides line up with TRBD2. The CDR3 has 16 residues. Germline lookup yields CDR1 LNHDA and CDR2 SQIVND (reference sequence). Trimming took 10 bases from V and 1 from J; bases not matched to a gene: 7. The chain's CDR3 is CATRTSGRALQETQYF. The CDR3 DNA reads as TGTGCCACCAGGACTAGCGGGAGGGCCCTCCAAGAGACCCAGTACTTC.

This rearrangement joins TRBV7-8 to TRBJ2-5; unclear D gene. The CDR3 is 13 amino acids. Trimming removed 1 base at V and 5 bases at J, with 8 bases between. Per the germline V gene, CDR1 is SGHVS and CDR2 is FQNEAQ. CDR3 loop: CASSLGEFETQYF. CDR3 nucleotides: TGTGCCAGCAGCTTAGGAGAATTTGAGACCCAGTACTTC.

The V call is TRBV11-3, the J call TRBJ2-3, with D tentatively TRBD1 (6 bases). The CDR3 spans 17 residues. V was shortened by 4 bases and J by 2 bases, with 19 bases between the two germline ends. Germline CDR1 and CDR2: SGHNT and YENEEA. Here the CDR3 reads CASSSSPGDTNTDTQYF. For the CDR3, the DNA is TGTGCCAGCAGCTCTTCCCCCGGGGACACAAACACAGATACGCAGTATTTT.

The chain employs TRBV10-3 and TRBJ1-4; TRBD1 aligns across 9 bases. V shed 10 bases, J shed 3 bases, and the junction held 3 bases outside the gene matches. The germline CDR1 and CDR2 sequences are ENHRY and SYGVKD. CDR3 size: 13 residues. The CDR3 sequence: CATGTGSNEKLFF. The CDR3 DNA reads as TGTGCCACCGGGACAGGGTCTAATGAAAAACTGTTTTTT.

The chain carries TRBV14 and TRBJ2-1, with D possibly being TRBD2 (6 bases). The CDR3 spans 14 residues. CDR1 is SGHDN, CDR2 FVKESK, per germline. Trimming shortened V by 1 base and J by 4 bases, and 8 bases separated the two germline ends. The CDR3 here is CASSQAGLYNEQFF. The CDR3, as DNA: TGTGCCAGCAGCCAAGCTGGACTATACAATGAGCAGTTCTTC.

CDR3 region: CARSFIEPGQVFGNTIYF. The DNA of the CDR3 is TGTGCCAGAAGCTTTATAGAACCGGGACAGGTGTTTGGAAACACCATATATTTT. The genes are TRBV5-3 and TRBJ1-3, with TRBD1 matching over 8 bases. TRBV5-3 is labeled an ORF, and its function is uncertain. This CDR3 has 18 residues. J lost 3 bases, V lost 2 bases, and 13 bases had no gene match.

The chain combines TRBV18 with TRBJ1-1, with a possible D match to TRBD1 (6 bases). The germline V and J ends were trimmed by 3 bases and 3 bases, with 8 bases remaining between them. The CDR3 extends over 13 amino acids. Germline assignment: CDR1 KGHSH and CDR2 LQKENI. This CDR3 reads CASSPGQHTEAFF. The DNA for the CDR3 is TGTGCCAGCTCACCTGGACAGCACACTGAAGCTTTCTTT.

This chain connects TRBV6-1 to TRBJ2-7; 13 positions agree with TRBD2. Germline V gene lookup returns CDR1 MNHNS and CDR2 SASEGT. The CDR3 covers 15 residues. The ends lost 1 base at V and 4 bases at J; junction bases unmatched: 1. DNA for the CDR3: TGTGCCAGCAGTGAAGGGACTAGCGGGAGTTACGAGCAGTACTTC. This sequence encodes CASSEGTSGSYEQYF.

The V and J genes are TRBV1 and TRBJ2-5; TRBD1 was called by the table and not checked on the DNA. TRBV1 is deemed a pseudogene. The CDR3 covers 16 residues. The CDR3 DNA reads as TGCACCAGCAGCCAAGATCAAGACAGGGGGGTGGAGACCCAGTACTTC. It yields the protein CTSSQDQDRGVETQYF.

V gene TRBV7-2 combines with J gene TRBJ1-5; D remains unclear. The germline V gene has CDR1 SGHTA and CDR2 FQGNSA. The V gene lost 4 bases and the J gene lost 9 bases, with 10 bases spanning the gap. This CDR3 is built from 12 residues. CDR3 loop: CASSSPGLPQHF. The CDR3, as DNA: TGTGCCAGCAGCTCCCCCGGACTGCCCCAGCATTTT.

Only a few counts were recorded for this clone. This CDR3 reads CASSLDWNTEAFF. In DNA, the CDR3 is TGCGCCAGCAGCTTGGACTGGAACACTGAAGCTTTCTTT. The chain is built from TRBV5-1 and TRBJ1-1; no firm D call. From germline, CDR1 is SGHRS and CDR2 YFSETQ. Trimming removed 0 bases at V and 1 base at J, with 4 bases between. The CDR3 length is 13 residues. Full variable domain (remainder filled in from reference TRBV5-1 and TRBJ1-1): KAGVTQTPRYLIKTRGQQVTLSCSPISGHRSVSWYQQTPGQGLQFLFEYFSETQRNKGNFPGRFSGRQFSNSRSEMNVSTLELGDSALYLCASSLDWNTEAFFGQGTRLTVV.

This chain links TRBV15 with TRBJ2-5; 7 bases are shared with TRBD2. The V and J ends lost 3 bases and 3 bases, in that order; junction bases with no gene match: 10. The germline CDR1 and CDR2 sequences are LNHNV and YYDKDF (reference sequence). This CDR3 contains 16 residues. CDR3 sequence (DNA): TGTGCCACCAGCAGTCCCTCCGTGGGGAGGGAAGAGACCCAGTACTTC. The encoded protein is CATSSPSVGREETQYF. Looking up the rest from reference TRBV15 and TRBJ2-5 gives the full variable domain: DAMVIQNPRYQVTQFGKPVTLSCSQTLNHNVMYWYQQKSSQAPKLLFHYYDKDFNNEADTPDNFQSRRPNTSFCFLDIRSPGLGDTAMYLCATSSPSVGREETQYFGPGTRLLVL.

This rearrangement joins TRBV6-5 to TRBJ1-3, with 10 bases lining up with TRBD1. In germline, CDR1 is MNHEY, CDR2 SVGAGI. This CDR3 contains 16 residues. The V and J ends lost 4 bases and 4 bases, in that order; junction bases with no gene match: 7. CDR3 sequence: CASSFDSGQGGNTIYF. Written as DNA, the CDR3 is TGTGCCAGCAGTTTCGACTCGGGACAGGGGGGAAACACCATATATTTT.